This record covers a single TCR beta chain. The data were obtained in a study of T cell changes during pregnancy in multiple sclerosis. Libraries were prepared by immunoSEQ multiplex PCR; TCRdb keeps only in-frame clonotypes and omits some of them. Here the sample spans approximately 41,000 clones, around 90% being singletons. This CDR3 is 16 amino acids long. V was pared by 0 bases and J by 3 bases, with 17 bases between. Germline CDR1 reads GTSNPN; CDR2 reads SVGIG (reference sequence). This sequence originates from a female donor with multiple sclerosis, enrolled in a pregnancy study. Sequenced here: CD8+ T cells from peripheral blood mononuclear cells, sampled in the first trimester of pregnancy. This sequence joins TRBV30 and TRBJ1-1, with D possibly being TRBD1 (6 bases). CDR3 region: CAWSVKVRGGDTEAFF. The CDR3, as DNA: TGTGCCTGGAGTGTAAAGGTTAGGGGGGGGGACACTGAAGCTTTCTTT.